Given below is one TCR beta chain in context. Molecular barcoding with unique molecular identifiers was used for the TCRbeta library. TCRdb re-called the PCR reads with MiXCR, one entry per CDR3 protein. This table has about 370,000 distinct CDR3 sequences, 20% appearing once. The source of the sample is a study of T-cell reconstitution after alpha-beta-depleted transplantation in children. The CDR3 consists of 15 residues. V gave up 4 bases and J gave up 3 bases, with 16 bases separating them. CDR1 and CDR2 from the germline V gene are MDHEN and SYDVKM. The source is a human donor who donated a stem cell graft to a child with acute myeloid leukemia. The chain employs TRBV28 and TRBJ2-7; D gene ambiguous. This material consisted of PBMCs from the stem cell graft donor, taken from the stem cell graft. CDR3 sequence: CASSSAATMGYEQYF. CDR3 sequence (DNA): TGTGCCAGCAGTTCCGCGGCCACCATGGGCTACGAGCAGTACTTC.